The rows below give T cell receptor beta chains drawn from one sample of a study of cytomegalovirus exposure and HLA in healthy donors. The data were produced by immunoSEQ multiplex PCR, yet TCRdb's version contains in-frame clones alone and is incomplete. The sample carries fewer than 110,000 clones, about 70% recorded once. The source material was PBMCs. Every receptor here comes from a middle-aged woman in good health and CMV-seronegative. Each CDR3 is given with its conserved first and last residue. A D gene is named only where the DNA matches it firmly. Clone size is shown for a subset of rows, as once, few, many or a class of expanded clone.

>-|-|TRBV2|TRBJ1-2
CASSEVRDTGGYTF
TGTGCCAGCAGTGAAGTCCGGGACACCGGTGGCTACACCTTC
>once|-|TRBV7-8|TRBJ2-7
CASSLASVNGYEQYF
TGTGCCAGCAGCTTAGCTAGCGTGAATGGTTACGAGCAGTACTTC
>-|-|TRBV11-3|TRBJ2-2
CASSLDIGGTAGELFF
TGTGCCAGCAGCTTAGATATCGGAGGAACTGCCGGGGAGCTGTTTTTT
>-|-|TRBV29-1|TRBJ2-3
CSSTGRATDTQYF
TGCAGCTCCACAGGGAGAGCCACAGATACGCAGTATTTT
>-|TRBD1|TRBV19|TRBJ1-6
CASSPGQGNSPLHF
TGTGCCAGTAGTCCGGGACAGGGTAATTCACCCCTCCACTTT
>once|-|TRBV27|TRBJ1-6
CASSLRSRAGKQDSPLHF
TGTGCCAGCAGTCTCAGGTCCAGGGCGGGGAAGCAGGATTCACCCCTCCACTTT
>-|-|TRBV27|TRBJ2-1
CASSLVGEARVEQFF
TGTGCCAGCAGTTTAGTGGGGGAGGCCAGGGTTGAGCAGTTCTTC
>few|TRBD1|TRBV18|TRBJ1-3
CASSPPGQGASSGNTIYF
TGTGCCAGCTCACCACCTGGACAGGGGGCTTCCTCTGGAAACACCATATATTTT
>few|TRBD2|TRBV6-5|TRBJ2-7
CASSSRAGVSTYEQYF
TGTGCCAGCAGTTCCCGAGCGGGAGTGTCGACCTACGAGCAGTACTTC
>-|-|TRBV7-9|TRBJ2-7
CSSSLVSADYEQYF
TGTTCCAGCAGCTTAGTGTCAGCGGACTACGAGCAGTACTTC
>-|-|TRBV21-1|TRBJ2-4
CASSGDWGLAKNIQYF
TGTGCCAGCAGCGGGGACTGGGGGTTAGCCAAAAACATTCAGTACTTC
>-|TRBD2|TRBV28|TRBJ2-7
CASSLQLAGVSQYF
TGTGCCAGCAGTTTACAACTAGCGGGAGTTAGTCAGTACTTC
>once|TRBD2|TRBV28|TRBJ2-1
CASSSSQRGSYNEQFF
TGTGCCAGCAGTTCCTCACAGCGGGGATCCTACAATGAGCAGTTCTTC
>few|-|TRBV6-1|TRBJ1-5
CASIPGSERQPQHF
TGTGCCAGCATACCAGGGTCAGAGCGTCAGCCCCAGCATTTT
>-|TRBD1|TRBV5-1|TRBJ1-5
CASRRTGEGNQPQHF
TGCGCCAGCAGACGCACAGGGGAGGGCAATCAGCCCCAGCATTTT
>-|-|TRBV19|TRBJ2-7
CASSISAGLPSGEQYF
TGTGCCAGTAGTATCTCGGCGGGACTGCCCTCAGGCGAGCAGTACTTC
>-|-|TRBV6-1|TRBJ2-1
CASREMDYNEQFF
TGTGCCAGCAGGGAGATGGACTACAATGAGCAGTTCTTC
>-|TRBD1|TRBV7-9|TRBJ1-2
CSSSSRTGNYYGYTF
TGTTCCAGCAGCTCCCGGACAGGGAATTATTATGGCTACACCTTC
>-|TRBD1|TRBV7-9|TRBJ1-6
CASSPGGFADSPLHF
TGTGCCAGCAGCCCAGGGGGCTTCGCGGATTCACCCCTCCACTTT
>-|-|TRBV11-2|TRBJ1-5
CASSLGGLYQPQHF
TGTGCCAGCAGCTTAGGAGGACTTTATCAGCCCCAGCATTTT
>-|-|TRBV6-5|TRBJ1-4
CASSQLPLTNEKLFF
TGTGCCAGCAGCCAACTCCCCCTAACTAATGAAAAACTGTTTTTT
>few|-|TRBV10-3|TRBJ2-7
CAISDSYEQYF
TGTGCCATCAGTGACTCCTACGAGCAGTACTTC
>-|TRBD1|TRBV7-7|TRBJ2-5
CASSLGQGKETQYF
TGTGCTAGCAGCCTTGGACAGGGTAAAGAGACCCAGTACTTC
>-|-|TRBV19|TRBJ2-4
CASRSRQENIQYF
TGTGCCAGTAGAAGTCGACAGGAAAACATTCAGTACTTC
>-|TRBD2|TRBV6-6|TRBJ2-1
CASSLLGTSGNEQFF
TGTGCCAGCAGCCTACTCGGGACTAGCGGCAATGAGCAGTTCTTC
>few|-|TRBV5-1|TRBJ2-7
CASSLLGSSYEQYF
TGCGCCAGCAGCTTGCTGGGCAGCTCCTACGAGCAGTACTTC
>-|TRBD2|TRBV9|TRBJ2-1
CASSVSPARGRSGEQFF
TGTGCCAGCAGCGTATCCCCCGCACGCGGGAGGTCTGGGGAGCAGTTCTTC
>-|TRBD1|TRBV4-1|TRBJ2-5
CASGADRQETQYF
TGCGCCAGCGGGGCGGACAGGCAAGAGACCCAGTACTTC
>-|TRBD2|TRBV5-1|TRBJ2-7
CASSLIGTSGSYEQYF
TGCGCCAGCAGCTTAATTGGGACTAGCGGGAGTTACGAGCAGTACTTC
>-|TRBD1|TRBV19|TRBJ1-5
CASSTRRQGPRQPQHF
TGTGCCAGTAGTACAAGAAGACAGGGACCTAGGCAGCCCCAGCATTTT
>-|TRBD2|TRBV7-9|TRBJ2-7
CSSSPEGLAYEQYF
TGTTCCAGCAGCCCTGAAGGACTAGCCTACGAGCAGTACTTC
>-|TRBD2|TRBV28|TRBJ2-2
CASSLSPSGSAGELFF
TGTGCCAGCAGTTTATCGCCTAGCGGGAGTGCCGGGGAGCTGTTTTTT
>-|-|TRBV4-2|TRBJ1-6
CASSQDRRPENSPLHF
TGTGCCAGCAGCCAAGATCGGAGGCCGGAAAATTCACCCCTCCACTTT
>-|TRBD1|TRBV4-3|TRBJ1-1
CASSQGHRGNTEAFF
TGCGCCAGCAGCCAAGGCCACAGGGGGAACACTGAAGCTTTCTTT
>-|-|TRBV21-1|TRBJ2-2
CASSKQVSNTGELFF
TGTGCCAGCAGCAAACAGGTTTCGAACACCGGGGAGCTGTTTTTT
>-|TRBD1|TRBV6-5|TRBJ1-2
CASSVQGAQNGYTF
TGTGCCAGCAGCGTACAGGGGGCGCAGAATGGCTACACCTTC
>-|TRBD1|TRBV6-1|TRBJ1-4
CASMGTGGEKLFF
TGTGCCAGCATGGGGACAGGGGGTGAAAAACTGTTTTTT
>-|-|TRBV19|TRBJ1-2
CASSIQFNYGHTF
TGTGCCAGTAGTATCCAATTTAACTATGGCCACACCTTC
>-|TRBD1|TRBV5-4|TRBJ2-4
CASSDDRGLAKNIQYF
TGTGCCAGCAGCGATGACAGGGGCCTAGCCAAAAACATTCAGTACTTC
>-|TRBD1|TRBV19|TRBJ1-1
CASSLSGGTEAFF
TGTGCCAGTAGTCTTTCAGGGGGCACTGAAGCTTTCTTT
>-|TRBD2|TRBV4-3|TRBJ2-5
CASSQDRLAGGQETQYF
TGCGCCAGCAGCCAAGATCGCCTAGCGGGGGGCCAAGAGACCCAGTACTTC
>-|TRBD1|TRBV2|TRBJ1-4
CASSPDRGGEKLFF
TGTGCCAGCAGTCCCGACAGGGGTGGGGAAAAACTGTTTTTT
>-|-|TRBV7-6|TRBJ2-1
CASSSGTPFTNEQFF
TGTGCCAGCAGCTCCGGGACTCCGTTTACCAATGAGCAGTTCTTC
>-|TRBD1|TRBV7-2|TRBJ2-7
CASQETGYEQYF
TGTGCCAGTCAAGAGACAGGGTACGAGCAGTACTTC
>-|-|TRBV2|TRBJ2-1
CASRASRRTGNEQFF
TGTGCCAGCAGAGCGAGCAGGAGAACGGGGAATGAGCAGTTCTTC
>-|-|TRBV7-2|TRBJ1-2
CASSFGGATYGYTF
TGTGCCAGCAGCTTCGGCGGGGCGACCTATGGCTACACCTTC
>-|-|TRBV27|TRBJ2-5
CASSPARAGASQETQYF
TGTGCCAGCAGTCCCGCGAGGGCAGGGGCAAGTCAAGAGACCCAGTACTTC
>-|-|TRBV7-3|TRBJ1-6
CASSLGAGSDSPLHF
TGTGCCAGCAGCTTAGGGGCAGGGTCGGATTCACCCCTCCACTTT
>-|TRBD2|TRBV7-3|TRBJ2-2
CASSLLGTSEHTGELFF
TGTGCCAGCAGCTTACTAGGGACTAGCGAGCACACCGGGGAGCTGTTTTTT